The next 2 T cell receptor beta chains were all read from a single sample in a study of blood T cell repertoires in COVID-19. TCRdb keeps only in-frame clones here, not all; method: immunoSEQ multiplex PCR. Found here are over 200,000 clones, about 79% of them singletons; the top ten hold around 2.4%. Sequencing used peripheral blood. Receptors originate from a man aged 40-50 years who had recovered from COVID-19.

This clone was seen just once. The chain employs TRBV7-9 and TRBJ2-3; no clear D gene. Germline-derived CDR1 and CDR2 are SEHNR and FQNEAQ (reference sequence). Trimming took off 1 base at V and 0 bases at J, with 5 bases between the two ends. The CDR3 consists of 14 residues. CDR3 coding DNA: TGTGCCAGCAGCTTAGGGCAGAGCACAGATACGCAGTATTTT. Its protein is CASSLGQSTDTQYF.

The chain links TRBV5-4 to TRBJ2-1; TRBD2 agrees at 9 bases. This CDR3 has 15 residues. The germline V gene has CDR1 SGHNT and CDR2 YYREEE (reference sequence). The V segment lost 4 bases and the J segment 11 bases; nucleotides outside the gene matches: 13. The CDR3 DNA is TGTGCCAGCAGCAGGGACGAGCGGAGCGGGGGGAAGCAGTTCTTC. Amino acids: CASSRDERSGGKQFF.